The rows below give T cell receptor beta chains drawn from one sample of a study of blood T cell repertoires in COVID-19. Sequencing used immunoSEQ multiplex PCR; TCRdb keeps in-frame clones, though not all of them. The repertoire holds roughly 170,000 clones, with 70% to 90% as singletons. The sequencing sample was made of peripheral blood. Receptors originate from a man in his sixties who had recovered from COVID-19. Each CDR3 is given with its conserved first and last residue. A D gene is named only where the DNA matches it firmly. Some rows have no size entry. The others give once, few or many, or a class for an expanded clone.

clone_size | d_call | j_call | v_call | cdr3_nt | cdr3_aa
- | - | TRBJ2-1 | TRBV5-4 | TGTGCCAGCAGCTTGGAAGGGCAGGGATACAATGAGCAGTTCTTC | CASSLEGQGYNEQFF
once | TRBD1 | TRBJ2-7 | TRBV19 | TGTGCCAGTAGTCCAGACCGGGACAGTCACGAGCAGTACTTC | CASSPDRDSHEQYF
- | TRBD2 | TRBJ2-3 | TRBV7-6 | TGTGCCAGCAGCTTCGTTGCGAGCGGGGGCTTATTTGATACGCAGTATTTT | CASSFVASGGLFDTQYF
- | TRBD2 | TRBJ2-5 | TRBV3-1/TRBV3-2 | TGTGCCAGCAGCCAAGACGTAGCGGGGGGGCGAGAGACCCAGTACTTC | CASSQDVAGGRETQYF
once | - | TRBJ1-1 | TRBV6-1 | TGTGCCAGCAGTGAAGATTGGGGGGGCCGGACTGAAGCTTTCTTT | CASSEDWGGRTEAFF
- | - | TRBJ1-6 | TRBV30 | TGTGCCTGGAGTGGACAGGATTTAAGCTCCTATAATTCACCCCTCCACTTT | CAWSGQDLSSYNSPLHF
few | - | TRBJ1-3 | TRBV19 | TGTGCCAGTAGACCCGCCGGGTATGGAAACACCATATATTTT | CASRPAGYGNTIYF
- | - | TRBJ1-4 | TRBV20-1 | TGCAGTGCAACAAATCAGGAAAAACTGTTTTTT | CSATNQEKLFF
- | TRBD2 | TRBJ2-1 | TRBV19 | TGTGCCAGTAGTCCTTCTCTAGCGGGGGAGAAGAATGAGCAGTTCTTC | CASSPSLAGEKNEQFF
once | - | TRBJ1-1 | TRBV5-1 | TGCGCCAGCAGCTTGACAGTGAACACTGAAGCTTTCTTT | CASSLTVNTEAFF
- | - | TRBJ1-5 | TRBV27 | TGTGCCAGCAGTGCTACCCCGCGGGACTACAATCAGCCCCAGCATTTT | CASSATPRDYNQPQHF
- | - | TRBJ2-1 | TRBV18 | TGTGCCAGCTCACCTGGACTCGGGAATGAGCAGTTCTTC | CASSPGLGNEQFF
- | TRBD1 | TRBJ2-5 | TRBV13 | TGTGCCAGCAGCTTAAGAGGGGGCGGGTTGGAGACCCAGTACTTC | CASSLRGGGLETQYF
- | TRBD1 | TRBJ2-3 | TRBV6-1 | TGTGCCAGCAGTGCCGAGGGCGGACAGGGTAGCACAGATACGCAGTATTTT | CASSAEGGQGSTDTQYF
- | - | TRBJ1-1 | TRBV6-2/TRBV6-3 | TGTGCCAGCAGCGACAGGTCTGGCACTGAAGCTTTCTTT | CASSDRSGTEAFF
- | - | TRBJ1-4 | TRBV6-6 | TGTGCCAGCAGTTCCCGACTCCTATTAAGGGAAAAACTGTTTTTT | CASSSRLLLREKLFF
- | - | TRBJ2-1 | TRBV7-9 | TGTGCCAGCAGCTTACCGGGACTGGGACATGAGCAGTTCTTC | CASSLPGLGHEQFF
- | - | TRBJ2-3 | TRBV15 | TGTGCCACCAGACGACAGAGCACAGATACGCAGTATTTT | CATRRQSTDTQYF
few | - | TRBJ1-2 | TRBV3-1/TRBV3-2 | TGTGCCAGCAGTCCTAGGGGCCTTTATGGCTACACCTTC | CASSPRGLYGYTF
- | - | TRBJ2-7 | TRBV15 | TGTGCCACCAGCAGAGAACAGGGTCTCTACGAGCAGTACTTC | CATSREQGLYEQYF
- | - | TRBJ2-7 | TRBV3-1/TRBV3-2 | TGTGCCAGCAGCCAAGAATGGTGGGCAGGGGGGAACTACGAGCAGTACTTC | CASSQEWWAGGNYEQYF
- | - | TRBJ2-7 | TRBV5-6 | TGTGCCAGCAGCTTGGAACAGGGTATCCTTTATAATTCCTACGAGCAGTACTTC | CASSLEQGILYNSYEQYF
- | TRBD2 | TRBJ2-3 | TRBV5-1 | TGCGCCAGCAGCACGGGGATAGCGGGGGGCACAGATACGCAGTATTTT | CASSTGIAGGTDTQYF
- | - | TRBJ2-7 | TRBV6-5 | TGTGCCAGCAGTTACAGGGGATACGAGCAGTACTTC | CASSYRGYEQYF
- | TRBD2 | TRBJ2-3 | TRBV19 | TGTGCCAGTAGTAAGGGGACTACCACAGATACGCAGTATTTT | CASSKGTTTDTQYF
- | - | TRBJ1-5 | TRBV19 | TGTGCCTCCGCAGGGCTCAATCAGCCCCAGCATTTT | CASAGLNQPQHF
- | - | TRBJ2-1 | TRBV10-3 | TGTGCCATCAAAAACCTAAACGCACACAATGAGCAGTTCTTC | CAIKNLNAHNEQFF
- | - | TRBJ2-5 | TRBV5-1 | TGCGCCAGCAGAGGTGCGGGCTTGGGCGTCCAAGAGACCCAGTACTTC | CASRGAGLGVQETQYF